These 16 T cell receptor beta chains were all obtained from the same sample, sequenced in a study of blood T cells in healthy people across ages. PCR was performed a second time for about 6 to 11 cycles using a sample-barcoded 5' primer and a J-beta primer mix. Each CDR3 protein gets one entry after TCRdb re-called the 5' RACE reads with MiXCR. The sample lists 600,000 to 850,000 distinct CDR3 sequences; about 40% were seen once. Sequenced: blood. These TCRs come from a woman between 55 and 75 years old in good health.

This chain connects TRBV5-5 to TRBJ1-1; D is possibly TRBD1 (5 bases). Looked up from germline, CDR1 is SGHKS and CDR2 is YYEKEE (reference sequence). The CDR3 sequence is 16 residues long. The ends were cut back, 0 bases at V and 0 bases at J, with 12 bases in the middle. CDR3 region: CASSLALVRVNTEAFF. As DNA, the CDR3 is TGTGCCAGCAGCTTGGCCCTAGTCAGGGTGAACACTGAAGCTTTCTTT.

The V gene is TRBV12-3 or TRBV12-4, the J gene TRBJ1-5, with D hard to call. The V and J ends lost 5 bases and 4 bases respectively, with 9 bases between them. The CDR3 sequence is 13 residues long. The CDR3, as DNA: TGTGCCAGCAGTATTCGGACTAATCAGCCCCAGCATTTT. It specifies CASSIRTNQPQHF.

This clonotype turned up a few times. The chain uses TRBV5-1 and TRBJ2-5, with TRBD2 identical over 13 bases. Germline V gene sequence: CDR1 SGHRS, CDR2 YFSETQ. The V and J ends lost 4 bases and 11 bases, in that order; junction bases with no gene match: 14. The CDR3 loop spans 16 amino acids. The CDR3 coding sequence is TGCGCCAGCAGCCCACCGGGACTAGCGGGGCCAAATGAGCAGTACTTC. This encodes CASSPPGLAGPNEQYF. The full variable domain, in which reference TRBV5-1 and TRBJ2-5 provide the parts outside the CDR3, is KAGVTQTPRYLIKTRGQQVTLSCSPISGHRSVSWYQQTPGQGLQFLFEYFSETQRNKGNFPGRFSGRQFSNSRSEMNVSTLELGDSALYLCASSPPGLAGPNEQYFGPGTRLLVL.

At least ten counts were recorded for this clonotype. The J gene is TRBJ1-5, the V gene TRBV3-1; D gene ambiguous. V was clipped by 0 bases and J by 4 bases, with 4 bases between them. The germline V gene has CDR1 LGHDT and CDR2 YNNKEL (reference sequence). CDR3 length: 13 residues. The CDR3 nucleotides are TGTGCCAGCAGCCAAGATCGAAATCAGCCCCAGCATTTT. Residues: CASSQDRNQPQHF.

This clonotype was counted only a few times. The CDR3 sequence: CASSENTGAKNIQYF. The CDR3 nucleotides are TGTGCCAGCTCAGAGAACACAGGAGCCAAAAACATTCAGTACTTC. The rearrangement joins TRBV18 to TRBJ2-4; D is perhaps TRBD1 (5 bases). The V gene lost 5 bases and the J gene lost 0 bases, with 11 bases spanning the gap. The CDR3 is 15 residues long. Germline V CDR1 and CDR2: KGHSH, LQKENI.

The chain recombines TRBV10-1 with TRBJ2-5, with TRBD1 matching over 8 bases. This CDR3 has 13 amino acids. V shed 5 bases, J shed 11 bases, and the junction held 10 bases outside the gene matches. Germline V gene sequence: CDR1 WNHNN, CDR2 SYGVQD (reference sequence). This CDR3 is CASSLWTGSEQYF. DNA of the CDR3: TGCGCCAGCAGTTTATGGACAGGGAGTGAGCAGTACTTC.

The V call is TRBV6-1, the J call TRBJ2-3, with D uncertain. Germline CDR1 and CDR2: MNHNS and SASEGT. CDR3 length: 13 residues. V lost 4 bases and J lost 3, with 8 bases in between. DNA for the CDR3: TGTGCCAGCAGTGGGCCACCGACAGATACGCAGTATTTT. Translation: CASSGPPTDTQYF.

The chain employs TRBV7-7 and TRBJ2-2; D call uncertain. The CDR3 spans 15 residues. Trimming removed 5 bases at V and 2 bases at J, with 12 bases between. CDR1 is SSHAT and CDR2 is FNYEAQ in the germline V gene (reference sequence). CDR3 DNA sequence: TGTGCCAGCAGCCCAGATGGAATAAACACCGGGGAGCTGTTTTTT. Its translation: CASSPDGINTGELFF.

The chain links TRBV24-1 to TRBJ2-5; no clear D gene. The CDR3 totals 17 residues. Deletions cut 5 bases from V and 3 bases from J, with 21 bases between. Germline lookup yields CDR1 KGHDR and CDR2 SFDVKD. The CDR3 coding sequence is TGTGCCACCAGTGCCCTTTCTCCCGCTGGGCAGAAAGAGACCCAGTACTTC. Protein product: CATSALSPAGQKETQYF.

The chain links TRBV20-1 to TRBJ2-2; 7 nucleotides match TRBD1. Germline V gene lookup returns CDR1 DFQATT and CDR2 SNEGSKA (reference sequence). The CDR3 totals 13 residues. The trim removed 2 bases at V and 6 bases at J, leaving 3 bases unmatched. The CDR3 nucleotides read TGCAGTGCTAGACCGACAGGGCCCGGGGAGCTGTTTTTT. The encoded protein is CSARPTGPGELFF.

This clonotype has only a few counts. The rearrangement uses TRBV20-1 and TRBJ2-3; 7 bases are shared with TRBD2. J gave up 3 bases and V 3 bases, and 12 bases lay outside the gene matches. CDR1 DFQATT and CDR2 SNEGSKA come from the germline V gene (reference sequence). The CDR3 has 16 residues. CDR3 sequence: CSARHGGGPITDTQYF. In DNA, the CDR3 is TGCAGTGCTAGGCACGGGGGAGGGCCGATTACAGATACGCAGTATTTT.

The chain uses TRBV12-3 or TRBV12-4 and TRBJ2-3; no clear D. V was clipped by 2 bases and J by 4 bases, with 16 bases between them. The CDR3 runs to 16 residues. The CDR3 sequence is CASSLKGRGRADTQYF. The CDR3 bases are TGTGCCAGCAGTTTAAAGGGCAGAGGAAGGGCAGATACGCAGTATTTT.

The table lists this clonotype with a count of one. The chain has TRBV4-1 and TRBJ1-1; 7 bases agree with TRBD1. Germline V lookup: CDR1 MGHRA, CDR2 YSYEKL. This CDR3 has 16 residues. The junction had 8 bases not matched to a gene; V was cut back by 4 bases and J by 0 bases. The CDR3 loop is CASSPSDRSMNTEAFF. The CDR3 DNA follows: TGCGCCAGCAGCCCCTCGGACAGGAGCATGAACACTGAAGCTTTCTTT.

This clonotype has more than one count but fewer than ten. The junction and the germline gene differ at one end; a read error may be behind it. The genes are TRBV27 and TRBJ2-5; TRBD2 aligns across 12 bases. This CDR3 comprises 15 residues. Germline CDR1 and CDR2: MNHEY and SMNVEV (reference sequence). The CDR3 region is CASSRLAGVQGTQYF. The CDR3 nucleotides are TGTGCCAGCAGTCGACTAGCGGGGGTACAAGGGACCCAGTACTTC.

The chain couples TRBV7-9 to TRBJ1-2; 8 bases align to TRBD1. The CDR3 has 15 residues. Germline V gene data show CDR1 as SEHNR and CDR2 as FQNEAQ (reference sequence). Trimming cost V 5 bases and J 4 bases; bases outside gene matches: 9. The CDR3 here is CASSPGQGPGYGYTF. The CDR3 coding sequence is TGTGCCAGCAGCCCCGGACAGGGTCCCGGCTATGGCTACACCTTC.

The J gene is TRBJ2-2, the V gene TRBV19, with TRBD1 identical over 8 bases. V was clipped by 6 bases and J by 6 bases; unmatched bases: 12. There are 16 residues in the CDR3. The V gene's germline CDR1 is LNHDA and CDR2 SQIVND (reference sequence). The CDR3 here is CASSSRTGKAAGELFF. The CDR3 DNA reads as TGTGCCAGTAGCTCTAGGACAGGGAAGGCGGCCGGGGAGCTGTTTTTT.